This TCR beta chain was identified during a study of human T cells and chemical hapten exposure. Time point noted: patch test 1, 2 weeks after DPC sensitization. Treatment reported: therapeutic diphenylcyclopropenone sensitization with weekly scalp DPC. V was pared by 7 bases and J by 8 bases, with 18 bases between. Germline CDR1 and CDR2: MNHEY and SVGAGI. The CDR3 covers 14 residues. A single record per CDR3 protein comes from TCRdb applying MiXCR to the RACE reads. This table has fewer than 150,000 distinct CDR3 sequences, around 15% appearing once. The TCR was taken from a man aged 18 to 29 with alopecia areata. Some clones in this sample may be carry-over from other donors' samples. The V and J genes are TRBV6-5 and TRBJ2-1; tentatively, D is TRBD1 or TRBD2 (6 bases each). The sequencing here drew on whole blood, taken in connection with sensitization to the hapten diphenylcyclopropenone (DPC). This chain's CDR3 is CASTPGAGSDEQFF. CDR3 bases: TGTGCCAGCACCCCGGGGGCAGGGAGCGATGAGCAGTTCTTC.